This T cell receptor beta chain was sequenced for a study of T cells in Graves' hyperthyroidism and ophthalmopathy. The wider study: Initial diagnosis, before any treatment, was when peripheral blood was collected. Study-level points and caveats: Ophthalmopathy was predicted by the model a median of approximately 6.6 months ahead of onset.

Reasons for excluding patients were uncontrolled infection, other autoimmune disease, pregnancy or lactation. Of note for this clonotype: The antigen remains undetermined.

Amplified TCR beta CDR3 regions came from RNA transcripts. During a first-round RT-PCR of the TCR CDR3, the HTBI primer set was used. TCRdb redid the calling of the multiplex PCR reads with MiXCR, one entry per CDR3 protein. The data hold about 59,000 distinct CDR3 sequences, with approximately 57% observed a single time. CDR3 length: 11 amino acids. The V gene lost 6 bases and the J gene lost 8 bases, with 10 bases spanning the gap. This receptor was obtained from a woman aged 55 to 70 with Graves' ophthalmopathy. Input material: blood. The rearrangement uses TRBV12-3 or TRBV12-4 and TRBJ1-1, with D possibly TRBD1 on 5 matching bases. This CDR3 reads CASRLYREAFF. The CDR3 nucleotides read TGTGCCAGCAGACTCTACAGGGAAGCTTTCTTT.